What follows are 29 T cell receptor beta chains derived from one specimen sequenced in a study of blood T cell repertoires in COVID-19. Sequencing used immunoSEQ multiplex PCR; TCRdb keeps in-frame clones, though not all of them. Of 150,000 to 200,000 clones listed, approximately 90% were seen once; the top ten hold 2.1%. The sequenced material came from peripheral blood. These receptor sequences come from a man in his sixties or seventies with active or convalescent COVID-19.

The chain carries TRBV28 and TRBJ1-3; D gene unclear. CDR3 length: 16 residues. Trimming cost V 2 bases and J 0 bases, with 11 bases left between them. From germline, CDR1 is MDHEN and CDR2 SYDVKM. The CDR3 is CASSLPSFGSGNTIYF. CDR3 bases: TGTGCCAGCAGTTTACCCTCGTTCGGCTCTGGAAACACCATATATTTT.

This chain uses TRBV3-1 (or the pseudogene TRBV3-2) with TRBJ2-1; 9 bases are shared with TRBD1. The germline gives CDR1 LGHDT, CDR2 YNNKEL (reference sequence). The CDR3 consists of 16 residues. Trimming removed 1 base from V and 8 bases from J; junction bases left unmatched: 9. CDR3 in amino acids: CASSQARTGGKDEQFF. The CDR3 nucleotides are TGTGCCAGCAGCCAAGCTCGAACAGGGGGCAAGGATGAGCAGTTCTTC.

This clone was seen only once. Here the CDR3 reads CASSQVSQSTNEKLFF. CDR3 sequence (DNA): TGCGCCAGCAGCCAAGTGTCGCAGTCAACTAATGAAAAACTGTTTTTT. The J gene is TRBJ1-4, the V gene TRBV4-1; no reliable D call. Germline CDR1 reads MGHRA; CDR2 reads YSYEKL. The V and J ends lost 1 base and 0 bases respectively, with 9 bases between them. The CDR3 covers 16 residues.

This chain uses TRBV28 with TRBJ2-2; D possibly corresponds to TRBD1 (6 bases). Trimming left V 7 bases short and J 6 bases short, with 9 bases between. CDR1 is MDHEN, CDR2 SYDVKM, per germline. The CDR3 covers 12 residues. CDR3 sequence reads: CASNEGAGELFF. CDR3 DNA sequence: TGTGCCAGCAATGAGGGGGCCGGGGAGCTGTTTTTT.

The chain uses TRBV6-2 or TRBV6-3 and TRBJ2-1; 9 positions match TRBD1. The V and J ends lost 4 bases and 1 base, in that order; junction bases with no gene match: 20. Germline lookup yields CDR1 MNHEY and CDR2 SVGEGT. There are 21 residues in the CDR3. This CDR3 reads CASSSARGQGSNRVSYNEQFF. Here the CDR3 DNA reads TGTGCCAGCAGTTCCGCCCGCGGACAGGGGTCCAATAGGGTTTCCTACAATGAGCAGTTCTTC.

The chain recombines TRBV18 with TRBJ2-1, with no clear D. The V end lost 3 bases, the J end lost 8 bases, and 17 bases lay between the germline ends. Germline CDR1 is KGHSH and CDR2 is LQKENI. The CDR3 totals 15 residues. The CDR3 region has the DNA TGTGCCAGCTCACCGAAGGAAGGATTCAGGCATGAGCAGTTCTTC. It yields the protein CASSPKEGFRHEQFF.

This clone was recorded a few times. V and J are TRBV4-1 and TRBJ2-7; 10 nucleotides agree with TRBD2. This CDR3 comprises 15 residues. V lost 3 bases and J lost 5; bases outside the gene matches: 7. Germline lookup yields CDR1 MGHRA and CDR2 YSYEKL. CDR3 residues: CASSHGGTSEDEQYF. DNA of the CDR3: TGCGCCAGCAGCCATGGTGGGACTAGCGAGGACGAGCAGTACTTC.

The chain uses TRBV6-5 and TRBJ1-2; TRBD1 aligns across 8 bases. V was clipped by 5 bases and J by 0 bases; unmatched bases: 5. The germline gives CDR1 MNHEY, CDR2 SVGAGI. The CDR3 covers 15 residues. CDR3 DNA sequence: TGTGCCAGCAGTCAATGGGACAGGACTAACTATGGCTACACCTTC. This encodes CASSQWDRTNYGYTF.

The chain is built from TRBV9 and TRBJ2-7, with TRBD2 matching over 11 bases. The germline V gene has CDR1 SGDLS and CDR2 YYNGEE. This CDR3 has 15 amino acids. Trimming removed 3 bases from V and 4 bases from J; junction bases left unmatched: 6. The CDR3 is CASSAGTSGNYEQYF. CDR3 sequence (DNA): TGTGCCAGCAGCGCGGGGACTAGCGGAAATTACGAGCAGTACTTC.

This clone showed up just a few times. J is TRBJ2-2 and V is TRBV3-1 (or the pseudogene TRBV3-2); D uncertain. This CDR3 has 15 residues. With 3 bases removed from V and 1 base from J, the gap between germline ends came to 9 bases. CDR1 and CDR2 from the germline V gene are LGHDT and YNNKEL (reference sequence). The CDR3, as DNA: TGTGCCAGCAGCCAGGGCAGGCAGAACACCGGGGAGCTGTTTTTT. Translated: CASSQGRQNTGELFF.

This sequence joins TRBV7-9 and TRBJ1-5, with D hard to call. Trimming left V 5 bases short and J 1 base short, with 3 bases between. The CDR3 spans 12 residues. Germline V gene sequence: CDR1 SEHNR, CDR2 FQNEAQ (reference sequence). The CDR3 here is CASSRSNQPQHF. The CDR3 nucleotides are TGTGCCAGCAGCCGGAGCAATCAGCCCCAGCATTTT.

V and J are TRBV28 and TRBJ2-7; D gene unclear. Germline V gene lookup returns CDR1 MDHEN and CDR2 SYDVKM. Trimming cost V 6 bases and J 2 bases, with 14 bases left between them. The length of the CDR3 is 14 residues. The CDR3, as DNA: TGTGCCAGCAGCGGTCCACCAAATCCCTACGAGCAGTACTTC. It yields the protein CASSGPPNPYEQYF.

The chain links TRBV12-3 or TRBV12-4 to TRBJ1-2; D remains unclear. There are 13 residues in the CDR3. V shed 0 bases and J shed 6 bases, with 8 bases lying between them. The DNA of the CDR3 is TGTGCCAGCAGTTTAGCGACTTACGATGGCTACACCTTC. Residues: CASSLATYDGYTF.

Written as DNA, the CDR3 is TGTGCCAGCAGCTCCCCTTCTACCACTCCTTTCGAGCAGTACTTC. Its translation: CASSSPSTTPFEQYF. This chain links TRBV7-2 with TRBJ2-7; D not certain. V lost 4 bases and J 6 bases, leaving 19 bases between the germline ends. Looked up from germline, CDR1 is SGHTA and CDR2 is FQGNSA. This CDR3 region has 15 residues.

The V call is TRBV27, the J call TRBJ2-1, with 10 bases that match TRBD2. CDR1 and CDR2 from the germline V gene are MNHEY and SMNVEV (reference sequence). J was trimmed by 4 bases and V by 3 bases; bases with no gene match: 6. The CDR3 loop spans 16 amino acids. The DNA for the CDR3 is TGTGCCAGCAGTTTGGCTAGCGGGAGAGGGTACAATGAGCAGTTCTTC. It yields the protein CASSLASGRGYNEQFF.

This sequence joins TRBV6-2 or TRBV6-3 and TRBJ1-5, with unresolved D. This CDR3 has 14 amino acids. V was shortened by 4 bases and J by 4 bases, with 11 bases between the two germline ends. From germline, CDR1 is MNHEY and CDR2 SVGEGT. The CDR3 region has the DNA TGTGCCAGCAGTTCATCTACGGGTAATCAGCCCCAGCATTTT. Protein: CASSSSTGNQPQHF.

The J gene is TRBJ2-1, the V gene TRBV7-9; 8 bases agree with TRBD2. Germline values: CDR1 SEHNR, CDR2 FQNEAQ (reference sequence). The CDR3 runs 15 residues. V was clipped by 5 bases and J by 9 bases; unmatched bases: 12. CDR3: CASSPRTSPLSEQFF. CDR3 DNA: TGTGCCAGCAGCCCCCGGACTAGCCCCCTAAGTGAGCAGTTCTTC.

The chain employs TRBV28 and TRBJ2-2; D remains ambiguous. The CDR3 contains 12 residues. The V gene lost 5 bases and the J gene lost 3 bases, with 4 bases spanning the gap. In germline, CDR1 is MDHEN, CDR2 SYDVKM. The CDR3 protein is CASSTYTGELFF. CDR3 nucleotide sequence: TGTGCCAGCAGTACATACACCGGGGAGCTGTTTTTT.

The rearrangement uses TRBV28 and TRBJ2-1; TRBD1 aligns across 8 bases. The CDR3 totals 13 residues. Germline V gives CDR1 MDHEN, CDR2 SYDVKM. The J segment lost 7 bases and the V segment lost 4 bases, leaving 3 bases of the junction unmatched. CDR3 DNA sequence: TGTGCCAGCAGTTACCGGACAGGGAATGAGCAGTTCTTC. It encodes CASSYRTGNEQFF.

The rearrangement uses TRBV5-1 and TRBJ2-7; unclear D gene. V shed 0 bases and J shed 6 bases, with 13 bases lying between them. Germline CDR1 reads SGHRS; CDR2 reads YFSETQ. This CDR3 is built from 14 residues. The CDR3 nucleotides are TGCGCCAGCAGCTTGGTCCCCGAGGCTCTCGAGCAGTACTTC. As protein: CASSLVPEALEQYF. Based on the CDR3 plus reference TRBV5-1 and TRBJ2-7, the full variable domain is KAGVTQTPRYLIKTRGQQVTLSCSPISGHRSVSWYQQTPGQGLQFLFEYFSETQRNKGNFPGRFSGRQFSNSRSEMNVSTLELGDSALYLCASSLVPEALEQYFGPGTRLTVT.

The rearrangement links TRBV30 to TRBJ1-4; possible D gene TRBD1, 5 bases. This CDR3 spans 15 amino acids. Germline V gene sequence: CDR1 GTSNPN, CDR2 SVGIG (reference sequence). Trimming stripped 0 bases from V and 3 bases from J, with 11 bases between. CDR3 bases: TGTGCCTGGAGTGTCGGCGGGGCGGCTAATGAAAAACTGTTTTTT. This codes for CAWSVGGAANEKLFF.

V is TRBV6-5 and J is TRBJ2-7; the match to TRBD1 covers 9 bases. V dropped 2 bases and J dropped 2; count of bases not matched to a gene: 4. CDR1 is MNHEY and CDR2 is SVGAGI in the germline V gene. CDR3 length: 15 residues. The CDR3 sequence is CASSYAGQGTYEQYF. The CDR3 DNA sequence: TGTGCCAGCAGTTACGCGGGACAGGGTACCTACGAGCAGTACTTC.

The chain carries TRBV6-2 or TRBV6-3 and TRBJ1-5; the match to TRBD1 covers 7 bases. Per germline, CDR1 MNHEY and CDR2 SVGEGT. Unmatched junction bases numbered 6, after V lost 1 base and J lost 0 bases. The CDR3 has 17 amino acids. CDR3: CASSYWGQPYSNQPQHF. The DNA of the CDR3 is TGTGCCAGCAGTTACTGGGGACAGCCATATAGCAATCAGCCCCAGCATTTT.

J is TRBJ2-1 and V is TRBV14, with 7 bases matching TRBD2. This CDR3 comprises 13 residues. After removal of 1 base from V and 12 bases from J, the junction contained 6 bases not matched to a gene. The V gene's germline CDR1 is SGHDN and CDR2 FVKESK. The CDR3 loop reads CASSQVFPGGQFF. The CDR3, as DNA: TGTGCCAGCAGCCAAGTTTTCCCGGGGGGGCAGTTCTTC.

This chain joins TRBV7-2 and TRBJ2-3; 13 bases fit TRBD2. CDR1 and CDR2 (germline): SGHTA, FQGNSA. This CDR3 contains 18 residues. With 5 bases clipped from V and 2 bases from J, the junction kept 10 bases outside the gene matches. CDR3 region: CASSPTSGGASITDTQYF. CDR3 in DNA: TGTGCCAGCAGCCCCACTAGCGGGGGGGCCTCTATCACAGATACGCAGTATTTT.

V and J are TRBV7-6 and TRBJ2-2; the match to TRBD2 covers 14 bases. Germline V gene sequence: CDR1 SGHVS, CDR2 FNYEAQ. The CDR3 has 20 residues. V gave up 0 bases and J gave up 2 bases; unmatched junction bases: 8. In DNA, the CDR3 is TGTGCCAGCAGCTTAGCCGCGGGACTAGCGGGGGTTGGTAACACCGGGGAGCTGTTTTTT. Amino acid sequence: CASSLAAGLAGVGNTGELFF.

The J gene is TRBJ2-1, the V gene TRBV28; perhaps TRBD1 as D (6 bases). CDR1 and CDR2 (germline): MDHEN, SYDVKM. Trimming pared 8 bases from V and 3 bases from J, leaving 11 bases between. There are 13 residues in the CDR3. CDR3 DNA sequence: TGTGCCAGCGCCGGACAGCTCTACAATGAGCAGTTCTTC. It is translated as CASAGQLYNEQFF.

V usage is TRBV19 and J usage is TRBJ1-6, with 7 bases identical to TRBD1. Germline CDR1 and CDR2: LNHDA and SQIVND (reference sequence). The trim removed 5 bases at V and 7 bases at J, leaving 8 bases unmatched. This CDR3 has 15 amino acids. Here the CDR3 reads CASSSTGNMNSPLHF. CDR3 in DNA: TGTGCCAGTAGTTCGACAGGGAACATGAATTCACCCCTCCACTTT.

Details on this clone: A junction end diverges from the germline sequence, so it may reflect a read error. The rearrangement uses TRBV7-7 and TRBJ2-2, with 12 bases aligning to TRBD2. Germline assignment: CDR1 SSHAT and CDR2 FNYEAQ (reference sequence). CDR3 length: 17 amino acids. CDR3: CASSPELAGGLAGELFF. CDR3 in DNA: TGTGCTAGCAGCCCGGAGCTAGCGGGGGGGCTGGCCGGGGAGCTGTTTTTT. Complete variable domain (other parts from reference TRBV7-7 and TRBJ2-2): GAGVSQSPRYKVTKRGQDVTLRCDPISSHATLYWYQQALGQGPEFLTYFNYEAQPDKSGLPSDRFSAERPEGSISTLTIQRTEQRDSAMYRCASSPELAGGLAGELFFGEGSRLTVL.